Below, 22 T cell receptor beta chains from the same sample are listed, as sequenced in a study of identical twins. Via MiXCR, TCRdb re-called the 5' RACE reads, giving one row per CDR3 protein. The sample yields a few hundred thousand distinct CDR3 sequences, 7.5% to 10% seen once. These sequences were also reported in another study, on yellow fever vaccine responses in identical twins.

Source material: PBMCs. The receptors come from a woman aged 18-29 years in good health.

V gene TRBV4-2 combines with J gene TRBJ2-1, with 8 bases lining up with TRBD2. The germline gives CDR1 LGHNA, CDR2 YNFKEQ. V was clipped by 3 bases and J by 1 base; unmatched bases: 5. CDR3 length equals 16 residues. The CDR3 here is CASSQTSDTSYNEQFF. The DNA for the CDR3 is TGTGCCAGCAGCCAGACTAGCGATACTTCCTACAATGAGCAGTTCTTC.

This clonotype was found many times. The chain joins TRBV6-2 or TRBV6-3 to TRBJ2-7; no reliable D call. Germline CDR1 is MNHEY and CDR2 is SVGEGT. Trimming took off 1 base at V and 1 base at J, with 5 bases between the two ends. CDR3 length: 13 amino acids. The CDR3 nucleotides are TGTGCCAGCAGTTACTTGGTTTCCTACGAGCAGTACTTC. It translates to CASSYLVSYEQYF.

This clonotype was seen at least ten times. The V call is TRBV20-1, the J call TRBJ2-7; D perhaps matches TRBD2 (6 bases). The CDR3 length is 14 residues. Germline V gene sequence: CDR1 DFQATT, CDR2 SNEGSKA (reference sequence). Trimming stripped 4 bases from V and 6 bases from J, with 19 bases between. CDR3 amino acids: CSATMNSGGAEQYF. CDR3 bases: TGCAGTGCTACCATGAATAGCGGTGGTGCCGAGCAGTACTTC.

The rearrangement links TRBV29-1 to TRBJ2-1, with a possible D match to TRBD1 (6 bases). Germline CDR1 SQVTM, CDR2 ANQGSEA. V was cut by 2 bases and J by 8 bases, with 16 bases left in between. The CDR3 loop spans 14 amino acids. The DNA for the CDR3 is TGCAGCGTTGAATGGGACACCCCAGTGGATGAGCAGTTCTTC. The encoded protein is CSVEWDTPVDEQFF.

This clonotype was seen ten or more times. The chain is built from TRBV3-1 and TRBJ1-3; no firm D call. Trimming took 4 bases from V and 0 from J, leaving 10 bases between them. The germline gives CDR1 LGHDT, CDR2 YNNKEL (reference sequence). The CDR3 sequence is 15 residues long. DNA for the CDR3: TGTGCCAGCAGCCCACAACGGAGCTCTGGAAACACCATATATTTT. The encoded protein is CASSPQRSSGNTIYF.

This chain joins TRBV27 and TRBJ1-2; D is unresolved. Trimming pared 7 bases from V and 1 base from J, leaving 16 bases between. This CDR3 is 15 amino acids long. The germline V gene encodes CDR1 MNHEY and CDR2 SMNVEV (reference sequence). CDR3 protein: CASTSSGRSNYGYTF. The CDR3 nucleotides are TGTGCCAGCACCTCGAGTGGCAGGAGTAACTATGGCTACACCTTC.

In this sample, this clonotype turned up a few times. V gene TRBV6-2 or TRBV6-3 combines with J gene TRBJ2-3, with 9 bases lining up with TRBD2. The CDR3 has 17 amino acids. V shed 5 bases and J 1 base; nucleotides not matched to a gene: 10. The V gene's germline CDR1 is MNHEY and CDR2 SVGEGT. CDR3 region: CASSAGSGRSRTDTQYF. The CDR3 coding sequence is TGTGCCAGCAGTGCCGGGAGCGGGAGGTCTCGCACAGATACGCAGTATTTT.

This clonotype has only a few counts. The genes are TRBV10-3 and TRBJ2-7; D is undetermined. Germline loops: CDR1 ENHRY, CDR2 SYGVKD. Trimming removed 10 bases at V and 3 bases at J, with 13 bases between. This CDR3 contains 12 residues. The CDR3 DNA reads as TGTGCCAGCGGCAGTAGGTACTACGAGCAGTACTTC. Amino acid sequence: CASGSRYYEQYF.

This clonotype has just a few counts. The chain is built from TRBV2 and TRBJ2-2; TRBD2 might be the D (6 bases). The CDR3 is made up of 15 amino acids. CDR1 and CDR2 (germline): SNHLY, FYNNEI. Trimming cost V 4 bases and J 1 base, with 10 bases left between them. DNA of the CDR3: TGTGCCAGCAGTGTTGCGGGAAGGAACACCGGGGAGCTGTTTTTT. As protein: CASSVAGRNTGELFF.

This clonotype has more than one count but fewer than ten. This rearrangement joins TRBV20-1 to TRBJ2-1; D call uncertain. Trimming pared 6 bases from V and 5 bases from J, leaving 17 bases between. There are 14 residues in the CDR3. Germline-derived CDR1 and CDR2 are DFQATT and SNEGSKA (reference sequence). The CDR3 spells CSAELYGGDNEQFF. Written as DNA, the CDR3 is TGCAGTGCCGAACTATACGGCGGAGACAATGAGCAGTTCTTC.

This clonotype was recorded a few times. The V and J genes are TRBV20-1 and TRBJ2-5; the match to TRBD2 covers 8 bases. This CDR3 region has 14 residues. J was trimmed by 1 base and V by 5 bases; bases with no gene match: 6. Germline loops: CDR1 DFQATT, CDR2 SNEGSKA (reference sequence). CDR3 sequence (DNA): TGCAGTGCTGATAGCGGGAATCGCCAAGAGACCCAGTACTTC. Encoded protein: CSADSGNRQETQYF.

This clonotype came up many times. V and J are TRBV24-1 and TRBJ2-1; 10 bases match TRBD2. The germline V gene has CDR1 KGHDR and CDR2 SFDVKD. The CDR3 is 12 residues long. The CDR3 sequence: CETSGPNNEQFF. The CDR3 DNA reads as TGTGAGACTAGCGGGCCGAACAATGAGCAGTTCTTC.

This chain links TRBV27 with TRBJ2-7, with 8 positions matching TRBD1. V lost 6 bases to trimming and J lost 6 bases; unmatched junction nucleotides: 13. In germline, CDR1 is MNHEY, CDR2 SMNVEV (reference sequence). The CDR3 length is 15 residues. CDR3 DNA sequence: TGTGCCAGCAGCACCAGGGGGCGCTCGGTGGTCGAGCAGTACTTC. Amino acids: CASSTRGRSVVEQYF.

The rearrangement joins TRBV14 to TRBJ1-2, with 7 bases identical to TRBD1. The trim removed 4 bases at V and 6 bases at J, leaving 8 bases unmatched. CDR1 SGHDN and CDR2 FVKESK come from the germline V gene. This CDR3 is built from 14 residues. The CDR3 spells CASSPIVTGDGYTF. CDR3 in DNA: TGTGCCAGCAGCCCTATCGTAACAGGGGATGGCTACACCTTC.

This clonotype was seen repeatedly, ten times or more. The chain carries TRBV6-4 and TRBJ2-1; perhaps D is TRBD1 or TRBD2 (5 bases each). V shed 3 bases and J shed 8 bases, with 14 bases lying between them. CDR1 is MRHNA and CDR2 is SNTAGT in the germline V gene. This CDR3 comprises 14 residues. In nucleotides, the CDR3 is TGTGCCAGCAGTGATGGGGGAGCAACTCATGAGCAGTTCTTC. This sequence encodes CASSDGGATHEQFF.

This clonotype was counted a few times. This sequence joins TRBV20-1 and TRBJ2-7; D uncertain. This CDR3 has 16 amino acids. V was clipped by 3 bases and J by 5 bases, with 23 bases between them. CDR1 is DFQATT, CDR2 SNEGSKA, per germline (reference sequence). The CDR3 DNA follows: TGCAGTGCTAGTAGGCTGTTGGTTTTGGCTTCGAACGAGCAGTACTTC. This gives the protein CSASRLLVLASNEQYF.

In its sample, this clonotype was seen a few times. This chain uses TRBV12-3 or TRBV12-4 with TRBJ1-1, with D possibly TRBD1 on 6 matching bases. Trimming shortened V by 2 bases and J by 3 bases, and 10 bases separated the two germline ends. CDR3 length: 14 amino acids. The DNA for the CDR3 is TGTGCCAGCAGTTTAAATCCAGGGGACACTGAAGCTTTCTTT. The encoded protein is CASSLNPGDTEAFF.

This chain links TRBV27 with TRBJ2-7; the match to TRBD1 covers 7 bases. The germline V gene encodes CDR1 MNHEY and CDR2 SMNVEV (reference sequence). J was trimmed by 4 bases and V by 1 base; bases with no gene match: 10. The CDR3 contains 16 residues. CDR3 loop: CASSLFVRGQLYEQYF. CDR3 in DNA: TGTGCCAGCAGTTTATTTGTGAGGGGGCAGCTTTACGAGCAGTACTTC.

CDR3 in amino acids: CASRPGGSETQYF. The CDR3 DNA sequence: TGTGCCAGCAGACCAGGGGGCTCCGAGACCCAGTACTTC. This chain uses TRBV6-1 with TRBJ2-5; TRBD1 agrees at 8 bases. The CDR3 length is 13 residues. The germline gives CDR1 MNHNS, CDR2 SASEGT. Trimming cost V 6 bases and J 5 bases; bases outside gene matches: 5.

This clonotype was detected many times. CDR3 bases: TGTGCCAGCAGCCGACAGTTCACAGATACGCAGTATTTT. Translating it yields CASSRQFTDTQYF. The chain uses TRBV6-6 and TRBJ2-3; a possible D gene is TRBD1 (5 bases). Trimming cost V 6 bases and J 2 bases, with 9 bases left between them. This CDR3 is 13 amino acids long. From germline, CDR1 is MNHNY and CDR2 SVGAGI (reference sequence).

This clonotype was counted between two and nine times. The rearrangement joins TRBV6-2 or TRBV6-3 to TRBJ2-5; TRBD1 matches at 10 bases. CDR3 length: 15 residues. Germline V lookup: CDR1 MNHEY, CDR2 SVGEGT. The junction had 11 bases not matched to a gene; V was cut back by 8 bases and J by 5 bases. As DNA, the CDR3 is TGTGCCAGCTGCAAAAGACAGGGGGCGCATGAGACCCAGTACTTC. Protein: CASCKRQGAHETQYF.

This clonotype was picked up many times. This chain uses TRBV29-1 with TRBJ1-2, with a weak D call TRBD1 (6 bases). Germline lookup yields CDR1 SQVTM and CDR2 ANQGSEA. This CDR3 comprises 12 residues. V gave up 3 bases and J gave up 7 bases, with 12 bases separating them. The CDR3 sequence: CSVDYVGGGYTF. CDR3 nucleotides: TGCAGCGTTGATTACGTAGGGGGTGGCTACACCTTC.